This record looks at one T cell receptor beta chain sequence and its context. This record belongs to a study of blood T cell repertoires in COVID-19. The wider study: Collection of acute and convalescent COVID-19 samples took place in the United States, Italy and Spain.

The CDR3 covers 16 residues. V shed 0 bases and J shed 4 bases, with 15 bases lying between them. Germline loops: CDR1 SNHLY, CDR2 FYNNEI. The method was immunoSEQ multiplex PCR; TCRdb's version includes in-frame clones alone and lacks a portion of them. The table records about 170,000 clones, around 88% of them present only once. Specimen: peripheral blood. The chain recombines TRBV2 with TRBJ1-1, with D maybe TRBD1 (5 bases). This sequence originates from a woman in her 70s who had recovered from COVID-19. The CDR3, as DNA: TGTGCCAGCAGTGAAGCAGGGGTGGGTTTAGGCACTGAAGCTTTCTTT. Translating gives CASSEAGVGLGTEAFF.